The sequence of this T cell receptor (beta chain) was determined in a study of multiple sclerosis patients with progressive multifocal leukoencephalopathy. Study-wide background: The control group, sampled over time, had multiple sclerosis, received natalizumab and did not develop PML.

Each PCR contained spiked synthetic TR CDR3 controls spanning every V-J pairing. Using immunoSEQ multiplex PCR, the repertoire was profiled, and TCRdb retains in-frame clones only, with some absent. Among about 30,000 clones listed, 80% to 95% were seen once. Noted time point: before natalizumab initiation. This clone was detected a few times. The CDR3 is 15 amino acids. CDR1 is MGHRA, CDR2 YSYEKL, per germline. The junction had 6 bases not matched to a gene; V was cut back by 1 base and J by 6 bases. The chain recombines TRBV4-1 with TRBJ2-1; 7 nucleotides line up with TRBD2. The receptor was isolated from a young man with multiple sclerosis. Sample: PBMCs. CDR3 sequence (DNA): TGCGCCAGCAGCCAAGCCCTAGCGGTACCCAATGAGCAGTTCTTC. Translation gives CASSQALAVPNEQFF.